The next 21 T cell receptor beta chains were all read from a single sample in a study of shared clonotypes between healthy human individuals. Clones were read by immunoSEQ multiplex PCR, and TCRdb kept only the in-frame ones, dropping some. In the table there are about 520,000 clones, 65% to 85% of which are singletons. The specimen sequenced was PBMCs. These receptors were obtained from a woman between 40 and 55 years old in good health. Some clones in this sample may be carry-over from other donors' samples.

The gene calls are TRBV7-9 and TRBJ2-5; 7 nucleotides match TRBD1. The J call may be in error: the DNA end matches TRBJ2-7 better. The CDR3 is 15 amino acids. Germline V gene data show CDR1 as SEHNR and CDR2 as FQNEAQ (reference sequence). The CDR3 loop reads CASSLAGTEAYEQYF. CDR3 DNA: TGTGCCAGCAGCTTAGCGGGGACAGAAGCCTACGAGCAGTACTTC.

Points on this clone: Given a far larger clone just one base away, this is likely a sequencing read error. The genes are TRBV6-6 and TRBJ1-1; D call uncertain. The CDR3 spans 11 residues. CDR1 MNHNY and CDR2 SVGAGI come from the germline V gene (reference sequence). The V and J ends lost 6 bases and 4 bases respectively, with 6 bases between them. The CDR3 loop reads CASRPGTEAFF. The CDR3 DNA reads as TGTGCCAGCAGGCCGGGCACTGAAGCTTTCTTT.

Worth noting for this clone: Given a far larger clone just one base away, this is likely a sequencing read error. Other DNA sequences from this sample encode an identical CDR3 as well. This rearrangement joins TRBV6-5 to TRBJ1-2, with 7 bases identical to TRBD1. Looked up from germline, CDR1 is MNHEY and CDR2 is SVGAGI. The trim removed 6 bases at V and 7 bases at J, leaving 11 bases unmatched. The CDR3 contains 14 residues. The CDR3 reads CASSSTQGSVGYTF. CDR3 bases: TGTGCCAGCAGCTCCACACAGGGGTCGGTTGGCTACACCTTC.

About this clone: Given a much more abundant clone one base away, this may be a read error. The chain couples TRBV28 to TRBJ2-7; 9 nucleotides line up with TRBD1. The germline CDR1 and CDR2 sequences are MDHEN and SYDVKM. CDR3 size: 16 residues. The chain's CDR3 is CASSSSGGQGFYERYF. The CDR3 DNA follows: TGTGCCAGCAGCTCTTCCGGGGGACAGGGCTTCTACGAGCGGTACTTC.

A word on this clone: A read error likely explains this, since a far larger clone differs by one base. DNA of the CDR3: TGTGCCAGCTCTACCGGGCCAGGCCCCTACGAGCAGTACTTC. Translation gives CASSTGPGPYEQYF. The chain combines TRBV18 with TRBJ2-7, with D uncertain. V was cut by 6 bases and J by 2 bases, with 14 bases left in between. From germline, CDR1 is KGHSH and CDR2 LQKENI. There are 14 residues in the CDR3.

The chain recombines TRBV29-1 with TRBJ2-1; TRBD2 agrees at 13 bases. The V and J ends lost 7 bases and 9 bases, in that order; junction bases with no gene match: 12. The CDR3 has 15 amino acids. Germline V gives CDR1 SQVTM, CDR2 ANQGSEA. DNA for the CDR3: TGCAGCGCCCGAGGGACTAGCGGGAAGAGGGGTGAGCAGTTCTTC. Residues: CSARGTSGKRGEQFF.

This clone was counted a single time. V is TRBV23-1 and J is TRBJ1-5, with D unresolved. TRBV23-1 is treated as an ORF (open reading frame) with a function not yet certain. This CDR3 is 15 amino acids long. Trimming removed 1 base from V and 10 bases from J, with 17 bases in between. This chain's CDR3 is CASSQLGLGLRPQHF. CDR3 nucleotide sequence: TGCGCCAGCAGTCAATTGGGATTGGGCCTTCGACCCCAGCATTTT.

This clone has at least ten counts. Other DNA sequences in the same sample also yield this CDR3. The chain combines TRBV30 with TRBJ2-5; possibly TRBD2 for D (5 bases). The CDR3 length is 13 residues. The germline gives CDR1 GTSNPN, CDR2 SVGIG (reference sequence). The V end was cut by 2 bases, the J end by 1 base, with 8 bases between. The DNA of the CDR3 is TGTGCCTGGAGTCACCGGGGCCAAGAGACCCAGTACTTC. This translates into CAWSHRGQETQYF.

The CDR3 here is CASSPRSYTGELFF. For the CDR3, the DNA is TGTGCCAGCAGCCCCAGGAGTTACACCGGGGAGCTGTTTTTT. This chain links TRBV7-3 with TRBJ2-2; the D is unclear. Germline values: CDR1 SGHTA, CDR2 FQGTGA. CDR3 length: 14 residues. The ends were cut back, 5 bases at V and 3 bases at J, with 10 bases in the middle.

J is TRBJ2-4 and V is TRBV7-2, with D maybe TRBD1 (6 bases). The germline V and J ends were trimmed by 4 bases and 2 bases, with 9 bases remaining between them. There are 14 residues in the CDR3. Germline loops: CDR1 SGHTA, CDR2 FQGNSA. The CDR3 is CASSWGLSKNIQYF. The CDR3 DNA follows: TGTGCCAGCAGCTGGGGGCTGTCCAAAAACATTCAGTACTTC.

As to this clone: A far larger clone is just one base off, so this is likely a read error. Other DNA sequences in this sample translate to the same CDR3. The chain is built from TRBV7-8 and TRBJ2-7, with 8 bases that match TRBD1. V lost 5 bases, J lost 6 bases, and 9 bases stayed unmatched. This CDR3 comprises 14 residues. Germline assignment: CDR1 SGHVS and CDR2 FQNEAQ. The CDR3 spells CASSQGQGAGEQYF. CDR3 DNA: TGTGCCAGCAGCCAGGGGCAGGGGGCAGGCGAGCAGTACTTC.

The chain has TRBV18 and TRBJ2-2; the match to TRBD2 covers 8 bases. The CDR3 consists of 17 residues. The V segment lost 6 bases and the J segment 0 bases; nucleotides outside the gene matches: 9. Germline V lookup: CDR1 KGHSH, CDR2 LQKENI. The CDR3: CASSRRVAGTNTGELFF. The CDR3 nucleotides are TGTGCCAGCTCCCGGCGGGTAGCGGGGACGAACACCGGGGAGCTGTTTTTT.

As for this clone: Additional DNA sequences in this sample encode the identical CDR3. V gene TRBV27 combines with J gene TRBJ2-5; D might be TRBD2 (6 bases). The CDR3 length is 11 residues. V lost 6 bases and J 5 bases, leaving 7 bases between the germline ends. CDR1 and CDR2 from the germline V gene are MNHEY and SMNVEV (reference sequence). The CDR3 region is CASRRGETQYF. The CDR3 bases are TGTGCCAGCAGGCGGGGCGAGACCCAGTACTTC.

The J gene is TRBJ1-5, the V gene TRBV19; D ambiguous. V was clipped by 3 bases and J by 3 bases, with 9 bases between them. Per the germline V gene, CDR1 is LNHDA and CDR2 is SQIVND (reference sequence). The length of the CDR3 is 14 residues. CDR3 coding DNA: TGTGCCAGTAGTATCGGGGAAAACAATCAGCCCCAGCATTTT. It specifies CASSIGENNQPQHF.

Turning to this clone: A read error may account for a junction end that differs from germline. The same CDR3 also results from other DNA sequences found in this sample. V and J are TRBV30 and TRBJ1-1; D may be TRBD1 (5 bases). The CDR3 runs 16 residues. Germline CDR1 is GTSNPN and CDR2 is SVGIG (reference sequence). CDR3 protein: CAWSNSRVRPNTEAFF. Written as DNA, the CDR3 is TGTGCCTGGAGTAATTCCAGGGTTAGGCCTAACACTGAAGCCTTCTTT.

Details on this clone: It differs at one base from a far larger clone, so likely a read error. As the CDR3 is not closed by the conserved phenylalanine or tryptophan, this likely results from a read error. The V call is TRBV5-6, the J call TRBJ1-2; D is undetermined. The ends were cut back, 1 base at V and 4 bases at J, with 8 bases in the middle. The CDR3 spans 13 residues. Germline V gene lookup returns CDR1 SGHDT and CDR2 YYEEEE. The CDR3 reads CASSLKAGYGYTL. The CDR3 DNA reads as TGTGCCAGCAGCTTGAAGGCAGGCTATGGCTACACCCTC.

The CDR3 reads CASSSRDRGAYEQYF. Written as DNA, the CDR3 is TGTGCCAGCAGTTCTAGGGACAGGGGCGCCTACGAGCAGTACTTC. This chain joins TRBV28 and TRBJ2-7, with 10 bases aligning to TRBD1. Germline CDR1 reads MDHEN; CDR2 reads SYDVKM. The CDR3 runs 15 residues. Losses at the gene ends were 4 bases for V and 2 bases for J; bases not matched to a gene: 5.

In its sample, this clone was seen once. V gene TRBV5-4 combines with J gene TRBJ2-7, with 9 bases fitting TRBD1. Germline V gene sequence: CDR1 SGHNT, CDR2 YYREEE (reference sequence). The CDR3 is 17 amino acids. V lost 5 bases and J lost 4; bases outside the gene matches: 16. The CDR3 region has the DNA TGTGCCAGCAGACCAGGGCCCGGGGACAGGGAAGGTTACGAGCAGTACTTC. Residues: CASRPGPGDREGYEQYF.

This clone appeared once. V usage is TRBV28 and J usage is TRBJ2-7; TRBD2 might be the D (6 bases). CDR1 is MDHEN, CDR2 SYDVKM, per germline. V dropped 8 bases and J dropped 7 bases, with 18 bases sitting between them. The CDR3 runs to 13 residues. The CDR3, as DNA: TGTGCCAGCCTCCATCCGGGGGTGGGTGAGCAGTACTTC. This encodes CASLHPGVGEQYF. Variable domain in full (rest from reference TRBV28 and TRBJ2-7): DVKVTQSSRYLVKRTGEKVFLECVQDMDHENMFWYRQDPGLGLRLIYFSYDVKMKEKGDIPEGYSVSREKKERFSLILESASTNQTSMYLCASLHPGVGEQYFGPGTRLTVT.

The CDR3 region has the DNA TGTGCCAGCAGCTCAAGCGGGGGGTACAATGAGCAGTTCTTC. Encoded protein: CASSSSGGYNEQFF. The J gene is TRBJ2-1, the V gene TRBV7-8; 9 bases are a match to TRBD2. Germline lookup yields CDR1 SGHVS and CDR2 FQNEAQ. This CDR3 comprises 14 residues. V trimming: 4 bases; J trimming: 4 bases; junction bases outside the gene matches: 2.

V and J are TRBV10-2 and TRBJ2-7, with TRBD1 identical over 8 bases. This CDR3 is built from 18 residues. V dropped 0 bases and J dropped 4; count of bases not matched to a gene: 14. The germline gives CDR1 WSHSY, CDR2 SAAADI. CDR3 residues: CASSESGFAGGKEYEQYF. DNA for the CDR3: TGCGCCAGCAGTGAGTCTGGTTTTGCAGGGGGCAAGGAATACGAGCAGTACTTC.